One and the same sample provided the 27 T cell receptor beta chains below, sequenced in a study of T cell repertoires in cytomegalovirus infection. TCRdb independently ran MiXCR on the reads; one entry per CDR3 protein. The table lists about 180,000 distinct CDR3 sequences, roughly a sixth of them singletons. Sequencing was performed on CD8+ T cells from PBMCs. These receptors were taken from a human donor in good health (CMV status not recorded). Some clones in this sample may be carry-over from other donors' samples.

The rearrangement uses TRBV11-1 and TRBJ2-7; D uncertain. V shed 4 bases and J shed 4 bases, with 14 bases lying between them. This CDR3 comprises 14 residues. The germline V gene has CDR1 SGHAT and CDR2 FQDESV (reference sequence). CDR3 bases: TGTGCCAGCAGCTCGTGGGGAAACAAGTACGAGCAGTACTTC. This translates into CASSSWGNKYEQYF.

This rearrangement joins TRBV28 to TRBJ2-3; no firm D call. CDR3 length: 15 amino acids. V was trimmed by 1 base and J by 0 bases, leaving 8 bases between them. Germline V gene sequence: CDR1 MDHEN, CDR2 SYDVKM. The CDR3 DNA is TGTGCCAGCAGTTTATCCTTGGCTAGCACAGATACGCAGTATTTT. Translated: CASSLSLASTDTQYF.

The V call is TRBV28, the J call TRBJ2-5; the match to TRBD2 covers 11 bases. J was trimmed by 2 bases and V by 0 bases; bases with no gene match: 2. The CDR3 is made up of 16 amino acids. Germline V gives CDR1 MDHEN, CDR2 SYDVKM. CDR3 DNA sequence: TGTGCCAGCAGTTTATGGTCTAGCGGGGGGCAAGAGACCCAGTACTTC. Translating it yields CASSLWSSGGQETQYF.

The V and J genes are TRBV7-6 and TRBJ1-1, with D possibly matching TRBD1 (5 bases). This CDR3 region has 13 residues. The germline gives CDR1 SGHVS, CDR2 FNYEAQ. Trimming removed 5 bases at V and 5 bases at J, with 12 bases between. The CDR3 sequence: CASSPPGETEAFF. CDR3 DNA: TGTGCCAGCAGCCCCCCGGGGGAGACTGAAGCTTTCTTT.

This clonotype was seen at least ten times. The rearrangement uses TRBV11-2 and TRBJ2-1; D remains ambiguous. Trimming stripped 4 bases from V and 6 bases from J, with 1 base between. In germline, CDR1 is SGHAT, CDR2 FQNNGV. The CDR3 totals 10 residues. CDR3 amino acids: CASSSNEQFF. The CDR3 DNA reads TGTGCCAGCAGCTCCAATGAGCAGTTCTTC.

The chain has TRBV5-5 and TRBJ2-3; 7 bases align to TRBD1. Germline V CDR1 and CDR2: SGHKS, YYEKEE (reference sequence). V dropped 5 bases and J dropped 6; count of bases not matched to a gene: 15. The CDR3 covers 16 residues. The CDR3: CASRPFDGSQGDTQYF. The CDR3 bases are TGTGCCAGCAGACCCTTCGACGGCTCACAGGGGGATACGCAGTATTTT.

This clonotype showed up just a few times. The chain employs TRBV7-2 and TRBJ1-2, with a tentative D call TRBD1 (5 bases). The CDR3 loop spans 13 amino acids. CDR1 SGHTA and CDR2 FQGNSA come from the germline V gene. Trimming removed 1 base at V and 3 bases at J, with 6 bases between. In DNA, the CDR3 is TGTGCCAGCAGCTTAGAACAGGACTATGGCTACACCTTC. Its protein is CASSLEQDYGYTF.

CDR3 bases: TGCAGTGCTAGTGGGCAGGGCGACCCCTACTACGAGCAGTACTTC. Amino acids: CSASGQGDPYYEQYF. The chain joins TRBV20-1 to TRBJ2-7, with D tentatively TRBD1 (5 bases). Germline V gene data show CDR1 as DFQATT and CDR2 as SNEGSKA (reference sequence). Trimming shortened V by 3 bases and J by 3 bases, and 18 bases separated the two germline ends. The CDR3 runs to 15 residues.

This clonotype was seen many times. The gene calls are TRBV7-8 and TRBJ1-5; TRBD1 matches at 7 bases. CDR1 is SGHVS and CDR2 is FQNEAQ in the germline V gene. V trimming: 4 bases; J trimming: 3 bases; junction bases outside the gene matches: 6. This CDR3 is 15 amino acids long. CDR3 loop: CASSSDRVDNQPQHF. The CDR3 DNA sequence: TGTGCCAGCAGCTCCGACAGGGTGGACAATCAGCCCCAGCATTTT. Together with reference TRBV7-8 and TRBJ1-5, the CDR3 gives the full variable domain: GAGVSQSPRYKVAKRGQDVALRCDPISGHVSLFWYQQALGQGPEFLTYFQNEAQLDKSGLPSDRFFAERPEGSVSTLKIQRTQQEDSAVYLCASSSDRVDNQPQHFGDGTRLSIL.

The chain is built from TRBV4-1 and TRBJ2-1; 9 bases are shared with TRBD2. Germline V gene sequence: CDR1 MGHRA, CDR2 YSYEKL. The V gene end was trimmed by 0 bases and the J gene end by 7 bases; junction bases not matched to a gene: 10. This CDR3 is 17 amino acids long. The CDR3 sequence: CASSQDKVAGVKNEQFF. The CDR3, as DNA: TGCGCCAGCAGCCAAGATAAGGTAGCGGGGGTTAAGAATGAGCAGTTCTTC.

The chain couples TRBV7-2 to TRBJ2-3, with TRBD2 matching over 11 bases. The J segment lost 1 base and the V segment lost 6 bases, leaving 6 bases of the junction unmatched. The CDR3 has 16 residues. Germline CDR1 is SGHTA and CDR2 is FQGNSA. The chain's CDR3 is CASSPTSGGRTDTQYF. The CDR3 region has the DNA TGTGCCAGCAGTCCAACTAGCGGGGGACGCACAGATACGCAGTATTTT.

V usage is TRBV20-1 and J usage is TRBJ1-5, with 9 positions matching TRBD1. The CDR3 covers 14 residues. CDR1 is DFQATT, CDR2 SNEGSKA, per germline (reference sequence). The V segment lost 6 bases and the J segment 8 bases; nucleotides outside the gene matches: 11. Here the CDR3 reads CSAHLGQGLEPQHF. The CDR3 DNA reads TGCAGTGCCCATCTGGGACAGGGACTGGAGCCCCAGCATTTT.

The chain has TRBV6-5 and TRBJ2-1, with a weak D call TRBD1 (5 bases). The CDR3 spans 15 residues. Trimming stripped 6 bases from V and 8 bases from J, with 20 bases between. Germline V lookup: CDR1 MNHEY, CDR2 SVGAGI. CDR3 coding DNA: TGTGCCAGCAGCATCATGGGGCTCCGCGGCGATGAGCAGTTCTTC. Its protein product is CASSIMGLRGDEQFF.

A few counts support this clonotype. CDR3 sequence (DNA): TGTGCCAGCAGCTTAGCGGGGATTGAGCAGCCCCAGCATTTT. Amino acids: CASSLAGIEQPQHF. This chain links TRBV7-2 with TRBJ1-5; D gene ambiguous. V lost 0 bases and J 7 bases, leaving 10 bases between the germline ends. The CDR3 contains 14 residues. Germline values: CDR1 SGHTA, CDR2 FQGNSA.

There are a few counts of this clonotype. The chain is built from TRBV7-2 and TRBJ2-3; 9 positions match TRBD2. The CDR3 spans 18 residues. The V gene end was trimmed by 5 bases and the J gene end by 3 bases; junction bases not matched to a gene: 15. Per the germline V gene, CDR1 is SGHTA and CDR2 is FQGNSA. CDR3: CASSHSWSSGGPTDTQYF. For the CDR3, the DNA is TGTGCCAGCAGCCATTCCTGGAGTAGCGGGGGCCCTACAGATACGCAGTATTTT.

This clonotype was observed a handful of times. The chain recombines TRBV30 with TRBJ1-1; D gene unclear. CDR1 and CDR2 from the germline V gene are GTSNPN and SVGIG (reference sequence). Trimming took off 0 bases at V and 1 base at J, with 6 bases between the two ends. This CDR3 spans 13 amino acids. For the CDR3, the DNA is TGTGCCTGGAGTGTAGAGTGGAACACTGAAGCTTTCTTT. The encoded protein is CAWSVEWNTEAFF.

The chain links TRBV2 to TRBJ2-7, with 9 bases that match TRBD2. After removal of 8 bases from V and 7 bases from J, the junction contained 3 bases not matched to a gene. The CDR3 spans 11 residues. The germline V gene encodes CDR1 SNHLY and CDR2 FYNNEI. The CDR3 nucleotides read TGTGCCAGCCTTAGCGGGGGTGAGCAGTACTTC. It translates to CASLSGGEQYF.

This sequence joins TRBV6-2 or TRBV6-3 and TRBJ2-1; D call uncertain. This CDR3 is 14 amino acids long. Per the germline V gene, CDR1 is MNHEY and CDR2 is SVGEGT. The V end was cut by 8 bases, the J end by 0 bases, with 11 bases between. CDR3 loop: CASGLGSSYNEQFF. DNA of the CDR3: TGTGCCAGCGGCTTGGGTAGCTCCTACAATGAGCAGTTCTTC.

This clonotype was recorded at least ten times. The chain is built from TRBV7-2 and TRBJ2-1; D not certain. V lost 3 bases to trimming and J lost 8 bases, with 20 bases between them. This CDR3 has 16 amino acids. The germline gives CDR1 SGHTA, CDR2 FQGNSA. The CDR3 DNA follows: TGTGCCAGCAGCTTCTTACCGGGCCTATACGGCTATGAGCAGTTCTTC. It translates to CASSFLPGLYGYEQFF.

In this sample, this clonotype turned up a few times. The CDR3 region has the DNA TGTGCCAGTGGGGGGACAGGGGTCGCAGATACGCAGTATTTT. Translating gives CASGGTGVADTQYF. The chain couples TRBV28 to TRBJ2-3, with TRBD1 matching 10 bases. Germline trimming cut 9 bases from V and 4 bases from J; bases unmatched to any gene: 7. The CDR3 sequence is 14 residues long. CDR1 MDHEN and CDR2 SYDVKM come from the germline V gene.

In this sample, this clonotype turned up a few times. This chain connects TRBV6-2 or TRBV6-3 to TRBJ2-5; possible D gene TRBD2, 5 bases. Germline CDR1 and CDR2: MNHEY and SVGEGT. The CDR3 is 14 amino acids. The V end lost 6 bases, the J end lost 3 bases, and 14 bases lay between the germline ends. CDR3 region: CASSRLAREETQYF. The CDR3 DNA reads TGTGCCAGCAGCCGCTTAGCGCGGGAAGAGACCCAGTACTTC.

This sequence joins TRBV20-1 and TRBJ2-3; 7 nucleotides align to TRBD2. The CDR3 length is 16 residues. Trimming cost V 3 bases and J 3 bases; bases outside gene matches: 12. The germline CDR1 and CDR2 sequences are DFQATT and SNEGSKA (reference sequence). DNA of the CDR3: TGCAGTGCTAGGCCTCTTGCGGGGAGGGAGACAGATACGCAGTATTTT. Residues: CSARPLAGRETDTQYF.

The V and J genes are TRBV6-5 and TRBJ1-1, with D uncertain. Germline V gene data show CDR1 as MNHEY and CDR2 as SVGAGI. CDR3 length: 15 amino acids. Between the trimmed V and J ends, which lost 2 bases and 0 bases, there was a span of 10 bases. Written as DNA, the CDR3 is TGTGCCAGCAGTTACGACAACCTCATGAACACTGAAGCTTTCTTT. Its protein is CASSYDNLMNTEAFF.

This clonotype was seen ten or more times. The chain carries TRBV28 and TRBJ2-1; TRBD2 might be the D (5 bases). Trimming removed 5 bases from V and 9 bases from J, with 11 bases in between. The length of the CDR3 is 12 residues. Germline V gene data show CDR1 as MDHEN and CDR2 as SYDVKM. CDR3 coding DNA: TGTGCCAGCAGTGCTATCGCGGGTGAGCAGTTCTTC. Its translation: CASSAIAGEQFF.

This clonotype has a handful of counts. This CDR3 is CASSLRPGQGVDQPQHF. DNA of the CDR3: TGTGCCAGCAGCCTCCGCCCGGGACAGGGGGTGGATCAGCCCCAGCATTTT. This chain links TRBV7-2 with TRBJ1-5, with 11 positions matching TRBD1. Germline CDR1 and CDR2: SGHTA and FQGNSA. The CDR3 sequence is 17 residues long. The V segment lost 5 bases and the J segment 5 bases; nucleotides outside the gene matches: 11. The full variable domain, its missing parts supplied by reference TRBV7-2 and TRBJ1-5, is GAGVSQSPSNKVTEKGKDVELRCDPISGHTALYWYRQSLGQGLEFLIYFQGNSAPDKSGLPSDRFSAERTGGSVSTLTIQRTQQEDSAVYLCASSLRPGQGVDQPQHFGDGTRLSIL.

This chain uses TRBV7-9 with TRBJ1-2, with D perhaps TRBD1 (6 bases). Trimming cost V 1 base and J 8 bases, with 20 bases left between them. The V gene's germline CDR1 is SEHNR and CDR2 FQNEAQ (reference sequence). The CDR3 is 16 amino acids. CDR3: CASSLGRQEYGKGYTF. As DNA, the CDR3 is TGTGCCAGCAGCTTAGGAAGACAGGAATACGGAAAAGGCTACACCTTC.

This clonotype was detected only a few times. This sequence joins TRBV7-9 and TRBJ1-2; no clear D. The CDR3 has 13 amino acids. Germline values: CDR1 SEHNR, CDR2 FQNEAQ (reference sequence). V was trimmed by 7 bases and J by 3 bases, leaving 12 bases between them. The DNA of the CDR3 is TGTGCCAGCACCATAGGCACCCACTATGGCTACACCTTC. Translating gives CASTIGTHYGYTF. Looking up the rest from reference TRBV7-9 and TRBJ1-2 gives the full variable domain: DTGVSQNPRHKITKRGQNVTFRCDPISEHNRLYWYRQTLGQGPEFLTYFQNEAQLEKSRLLSDRFSAERPKGSFSTLEIQRTEQGDSAMYLCASTIGTHYGYTFGSGTRLTVV.